This T cell receptor beta chain was found in a study of blood T cell repertoires in COVID-19. Study as a whole: Spain, Italy and the United States supplied samples that represented acute and convalescent COVID-19. T cells, B-cell-depleted T cells, or PBMCs supplied cDNA or gDNA.

In the original processing: For nucleated cells, counts were estimated from reference gene primer amplification. Measured with immunoSEQ multiplex PCR; TCRdb has only the in-frame clones, and not every one. V and J calls and clone size are those listed in that table; D and trimming were worked out from the DNA. The sample has 200,000 to 300,000 clones, over 70% seen once. Deletions cut 3 bases from V and 5 bases from J, with 7 bases between. Germline CDR1 reads LGHDT; CDR2 reads YNNKEL (reference sequence). The CDR3 runs to 12 residues. The chain uses TRBV3-1 (or the pseudogene TRBV3-2) and TRBJ1-2, with a tentative D call TRBD1 (5 bases). The receptor comes from a middle-aged woman who had recovered from COVID-19. Specimen: peripheral blood. CDR3 nucleotides: TGTGCCAGCAGCCAGGGGACTTATGGCTACACCTTC. Its translation: CASSQGTYGYTF.